These 7 T cell receptor beta chains originate from one sample sequenced in a study of T cells after yellow fever vaccination. TCRdb itself ran the 5' RACE reads through MiXCR, one entry per CDR3 protein. The sample holds 450,000 to 550,000 distinct CDR3 sequences, 21% seen once. The sample in question was PBMCs, obtained around 3 weeks after the first yellow fever vaccination. The receptor set was obtained from a man between 18 and 29 years old who received the YFV17D yellow fever vaccine.

The chain employs TRBV3-1 and TRBJ1-2; D possibly corresponds to TRBD1 (6 bases). Germline V gene data show CDR1 as LGHDT and CDR2 as YNNKEL (reference sequence). Trimming removed 3 bases at V and 4 bases at J, with 9 bases between. The CDR3 is 13 amino acids. Here the CDR3 DNA reads TGTGCCAGCAGCCAGGCAGGGGTCTATGGCTACACCTTC. This translates into CASSQAGVYGYTF.

This clonotype came up a few times. J is TRBJ1-1 and V is TRBV5-1; D gene unclear. The CDR3 sequence is 15 residues long. Trimming took 2 bases from V and 4 from J, leaving 15 bases between them. Germline V gene lookup returns CDR1 SGHRS and CDR2 YFSETQ. The CDR3 here is CASSLSGNRPTEAFF. The CDR3 coding sequence is TGCGCCAGCAGCTTATCGGGTAATAGGCCCACTGAAGCTTTCTTT.

The J gene is TRBJ1-6, the V gene TRBV12-3 or TRBV12-4, with a tentative D call TRBD1 (5 bases). V lost 6 bases and J 12 bases, leaving 21 bases between the germline ends. The CDR3 is 15 residues long. CDR3 amino acids: CASSVRTHAGEPLHF. The CDR3 DNA sequence: TGTGCCAGCAGCGTCCGGACACACGCGGGGGAACCCCTCCACTTT.

Only a few counts were recorded for this clonotype. The genes are TRBV7-2 and TRBJ2-7, with 9 bases matching TRBD1. V was clipped by 5 bases and J by 3 bases; unmatched bases: 11. CDR3 size: 16 residues. Germline V gene sequence: CDR1 SGHTA, CDR2 FQGNSA. The CDR3 nucleotides are TGTGCCAGCAGCCAGGCCGGGACAGGGCCTATCTACGAGCAGTACTTC. Translating gives CASSQAGTGPIYEQYF.

The rearrangement links TRBV9 to TRBJ2-1; 7 bases are a match to TRBD1. The V gene's germline CDR1 is SGDLS and CDR2 YYNGEE. V was clipped by 0 bases and J by 6 bases; unmatched bases: 6. The CDR3 is 15 amino acids. CDR3 sequence (DNA): TGTGCCAGCAGCGTAGAGGGACAGAATTCCAATGAGCAGTTCTTC. Residues: CASSVEGQNSNEQFF. Combining the CDR3 with reference TRBV9 and TRBJ2-1 gives the whole variable domain DSGVTQTPKHLITATGQRVTLRCSPRSGDLSVYWYQQSLDQGLQFLIQYYNGEERAKGNILERFSAQQFPDLHSELNLSSLELGDSALYFCASSVEGQNSNEQFFGPGTRLTVL.

This chain links TRBV5-4 with TRBJ1-2, with 9 bases that match TRBD1. The CDR3 contains 14 residues. Germline-derived CDR1 and CDR2 are SGHNT and YYREEE (reference sequence). Trimming took 2 bases from V and 5 from J; bases not matched to a gene: 4. The CDR3, as DNA: TGTGCCAGCAGCTTACAGGGGGCATGGTATGGCTACACCTTC. Residues: CASSLQGAWYGYTF.

This sequence joins TRBV4-1 and TRBJ2-5; a possible D gene is TRBD2 (6 bases). V lost 4 bases and J lost 5, with 17 bases in between. Per germline, CDR1 MGHRA and CDR2 YSYEKL. CDR3 length equals 15 residues. This chain's CDR3 is CASSLGVTRHETQYF. CDR3 DNA: TGCGCCAGCAGCCTGGGAGTGACTAGACACGAGACCCAGTACTTC.